This TCR beta chain stems from a study of beta chain features in type 1 diabetes. Overall study results and limits: Comparison showed that naive, central memory and Treg TCRB repertoires appeared more similar among patients than among healthy donors. People with Type 1 diabetes carried modestly yet significantly shorter TCRB CDR3s in all four CD4+ subsets.

Points on this clone: Its antigen is still unknown.

Reverse transcribing all isolated RNA meant expressed TCRB transcripts were sequenced. TCRdb's copy holds only in-frame clones and misses some; the assay was immunoSEQ multiplex PCR. The data show roughly 300,000 clones, around 8% seen once. Trimming took 4 bases from V and 2 from J, leaving 19 bases between them. There are 17 residues in the CDR3. CDR1 is MGHDK and CDR2 is SYGVNS in the germline V gene. CD45RO/CCR7/CD25/CD127/CD95/CD27 separated CD4+ naive, central memory, regulatory and stem cell-like memory cells by sorting. The sample consisted of central memory CD4+ T cells from blood. V is TRBV25-1 and J is TRBJ2-3, with TRBD2 as a possible D gene (5 bases). The source is a woman in her late teens or twenties in good health. The CDR3 DNA reads TGTGCCAGCAGTGGGGTGGGCGGGCCGGCTCTCACAGATACGCAGTATTTT. This sequence encodes CASSGVGGPALTDTQYF.